This TCR beta chain was recovered during a study of blood T cell repertoires in COVID-19. Study-wide context: COVID-19 samples collected from the United States, Italy and Spain covered acute and convalescent phases.

In the original analysis: By means of reference gene primer amplification, nucleated cell counts were estimated. Repertoires were generated with immunoSEQ multiplex PCR, while TCRdb's copy carries only in-frame clones and drops some. The V and J calls and the clone size are those of that table, but D and trimming were determined from the DNA. The sample contains 180,000 or so clones, roughly 88% of which appear only once. The CDR3 consists of 15 residues. The germline gives CDR1 SGHNT, CDR2 YYREEE (reference sequence). With 0 bases removed from V and 1 base from J, the gap between germline ends came to 10 bases.

The chain employs TRBV5-4 and TRBJ1-1; D is perhaps TRBD1 (5 bases). The receptor's source is a woman in her fifties or sixties who had recovered from COVID-19. Source material: PBMCs or T cells enriched from blood (not recorded which). The DNA for the CDR3 is TGTGCCAGCAGCTTGGCTGGGGCCGGGAACACTGAAGCTTTCTTT. Translated: CASSLAGAGNTEAFF.